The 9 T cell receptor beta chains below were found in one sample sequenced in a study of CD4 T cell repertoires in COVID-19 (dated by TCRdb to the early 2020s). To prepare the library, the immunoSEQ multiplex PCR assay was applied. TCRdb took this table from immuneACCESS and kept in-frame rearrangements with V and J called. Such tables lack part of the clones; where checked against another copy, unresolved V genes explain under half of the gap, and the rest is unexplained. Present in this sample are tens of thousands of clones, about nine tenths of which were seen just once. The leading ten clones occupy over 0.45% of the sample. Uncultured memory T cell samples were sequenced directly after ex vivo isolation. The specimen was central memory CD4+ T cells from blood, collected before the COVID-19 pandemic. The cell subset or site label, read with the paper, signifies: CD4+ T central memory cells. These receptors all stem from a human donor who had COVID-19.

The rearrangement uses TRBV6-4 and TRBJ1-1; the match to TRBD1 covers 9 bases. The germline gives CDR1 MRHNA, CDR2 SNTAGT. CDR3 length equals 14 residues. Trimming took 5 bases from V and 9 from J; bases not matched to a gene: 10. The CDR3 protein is CASSSRQGDPKAFF. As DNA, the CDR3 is TGTGCCAGCAGTAGTAGACAGGGGGACCCAAAAGCTTTCTTT.

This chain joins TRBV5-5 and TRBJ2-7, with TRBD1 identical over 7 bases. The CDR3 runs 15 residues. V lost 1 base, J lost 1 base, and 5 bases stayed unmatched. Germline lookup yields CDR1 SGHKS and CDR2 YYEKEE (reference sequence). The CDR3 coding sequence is TGTGCCAGCAGCTTGAATACAGGGGTTTCCTACGAGCAGTACTTC. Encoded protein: CASSLNTGVSYEQYF. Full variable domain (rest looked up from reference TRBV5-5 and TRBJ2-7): DAGVTQSPTHLIKTRGQQVTLRCSPISGHKSVSWYQQVLGQGPQFIFQYYEKEERGRGNFPDRFSARQFPNYSSELNVNALLLGDSALYLCASSLNTGVSYEQYFGPGTRLTVT.

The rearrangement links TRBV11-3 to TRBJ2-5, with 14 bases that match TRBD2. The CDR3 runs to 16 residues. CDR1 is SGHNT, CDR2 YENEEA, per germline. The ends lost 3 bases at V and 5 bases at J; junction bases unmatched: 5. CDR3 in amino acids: CASSLGGLAGEETQYF. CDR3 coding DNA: TGTGCCAGCAGCTTGGGGGGACTAGCGGGGGAGGAGACCCAGTACTTC. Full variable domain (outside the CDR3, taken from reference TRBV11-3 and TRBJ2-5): EAGVVQSPRYKIIEKKQPVAFWCNPISGHNTLYWYLQNLGQGPELLIRYENEEAVDDSQLPKDRFSAERLKGVDSTLKIQPAELGDSAVYLCASSLGGLAGEETQYFGPGTRLLVL.

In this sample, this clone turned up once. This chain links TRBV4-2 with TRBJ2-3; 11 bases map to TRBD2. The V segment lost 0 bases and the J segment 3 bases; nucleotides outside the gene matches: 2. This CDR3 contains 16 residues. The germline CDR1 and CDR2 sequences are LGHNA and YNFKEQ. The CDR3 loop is CASSQETSGITDTQYF. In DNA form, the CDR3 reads TGTGCCAGCAGCCAAGAGACTAGCGGGATAACAGATACGCAGTATTTT.

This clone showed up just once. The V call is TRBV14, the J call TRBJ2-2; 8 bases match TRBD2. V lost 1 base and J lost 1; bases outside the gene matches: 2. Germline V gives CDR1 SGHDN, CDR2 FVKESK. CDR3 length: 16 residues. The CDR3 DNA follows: TGTGCCAGCAGCCAAGGGCTAGCGGGGAACACCGGGGAGCTGTTTTTT. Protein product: CASSQGLAGNTGELFF.

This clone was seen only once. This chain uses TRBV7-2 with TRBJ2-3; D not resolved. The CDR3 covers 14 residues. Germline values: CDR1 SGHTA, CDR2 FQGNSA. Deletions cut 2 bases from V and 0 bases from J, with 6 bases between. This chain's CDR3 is CASSLSSSTDTQYF. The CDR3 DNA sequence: TGTGCCAGCAGCTTAAGTAGCAGCACAGATACGCAGTATTTT.

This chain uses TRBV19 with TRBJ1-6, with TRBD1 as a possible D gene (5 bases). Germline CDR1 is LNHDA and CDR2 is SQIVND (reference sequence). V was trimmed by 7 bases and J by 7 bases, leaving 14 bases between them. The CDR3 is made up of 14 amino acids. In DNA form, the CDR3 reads TGTGCCAGTACCGCGACGGGGGACAATTCACCCCTCCACTTT. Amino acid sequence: CASTATGDNSPLHF.

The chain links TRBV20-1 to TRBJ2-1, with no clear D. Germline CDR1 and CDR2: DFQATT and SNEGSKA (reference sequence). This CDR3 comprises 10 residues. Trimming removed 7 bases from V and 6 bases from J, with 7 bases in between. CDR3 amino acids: CSGPINEQFF. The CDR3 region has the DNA TGCAGTGGTCCTATCAATGAGCAGTTCTTC.

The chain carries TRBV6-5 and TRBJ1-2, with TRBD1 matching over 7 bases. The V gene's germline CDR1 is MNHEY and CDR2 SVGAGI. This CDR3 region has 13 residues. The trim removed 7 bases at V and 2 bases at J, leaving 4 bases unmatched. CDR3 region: CASTKGANYGYTF. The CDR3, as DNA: TGTGCCAGCACCAAGGGGGCCAACTATGGCTACACCTTC.